These 9 T cell receptor beta chains came from one sample sequenced in a study of blood T cell repertoires in COVID-19. Assay: immunoSEQ multiplex PCR; the TCRdb copy retains only in-frame clones and omits some. The table has about 210,000 clones, approximately 87% seen once. Source material: peripheral blood. The receptor set was obtained from a man in his 60s who had recovered from COVID-19.

The J gene is TRBJ2-5, the V gene TRBV7-8; 8 bases are shared with TRBD2. Germline values: CDR1 SGHVS, CDR2 FQNEAQ. J was trimmed by 3 bases and V by 6 bases; bases with no gene match: 12. The CDR3 consists of 16 residues. The CDR3 protein is CASRLTQREKEETQYF. The CDR3 region has the DNA TGTGCCAGCAGATTGACCCAGCGGGAGAAAGAAGAGACCCAGTACTTC. Full variable domain (remainder filled in from reference TRBV7-8 and TRBJ2-5): GAGVSQSPRYKVAKRGQDVALRCDPISGHVSLFWYQQALGQGPEFLTYFQNEAQLDKSGLPSDRFFAERPEGSVSTLKIQRTQQEDSAVYLCASRLTQREKEETQYFGPGTRLLVL.

This clone was counted at least ten times. The CDR3 region has the DNA TGTGCCAGCAGCTCGACCCCCCAGGGTGGGGCAGGTGGCTACACCTTC. Protein: CASSSTPQGGAGGYTF. The chain links TRBV7-6 to TRBJ1-2, with TRBD1 as a possible D gene (5 bases). V was shortened by 4 bases and J by 7 bases, with 22 bases between the two germline ends. This CDR3 has 16 amino acids. Germline V lookup: CDR1 SGHVS, CDR2 FNYEAQ.

This clone was seen a handful of times. This chain links TRBV4-3 with TRBJ1-2; 9 nucleotides match TRBD1. The CDR3 has 15 amino acids. V dropped 2 bases and J dropped 8; count of bases not matched to a gene: 9. CDR1 LGHNA and CDR2 YSLEER come from the germline V gene. CDR3: CASSQWGDRVGGYTF. The CDR3 DNA reads as TGCGCCAGCAGCCAATGGGGGGACAGGGTAGGCGGCTACACCTTC.

The J gene is TRBJ1-1, the V gene TRBV7-2, with 8 nucleotides matching TRBD1. This CDR3 is built from 14 residues. The V gene end was trimmed by 4 bases and the J gene end by 3 bases; junction bases not matched to a gene: 4. The germline gives CDR1 SGHTA, CDR2 FQGNSA. The DNA for the CDR3 is TGTGCCAGCAGCTCCCAGACAGGGGACACTGAAGCTTTCTTT. Translating it yields CASSSQTGDTEAFF.

This clone was counted at least ten times. The chain employs TRBV27 and TRBJ1-1; possibly TRBD1 for D (6 bases). V gave up 5 bases and J gave up 4 bases, with 14 bases separating them. This CDR3 is 14 amino acids long. CDR1 and CDR2 (germline): MNHEY, SMNVEV (reference sequence). CDR3 residues: CASSTGQSGTEAFF. CDR3 coding DNA: TGTGCCAGCAGTACCGGACAGTCGGGCACTGAAGCTTTCTTT.

The rearrangement uses TRBV3-1 (or the pseudogene TRBV3-2) and TRBJ1-1, with a weak D call TRBD1 (6 bases). Germline V lookup: CDR1 LGHDT, CDR2 YNNKEL (reference sequence). Trimming cost V 2 bases and J 4 bases, with 11 bases left between them. CDR3 size: 14 residues. CDR3 region: CASSQRGGRTEAFF. CDR3 nucleotide sequence: TGTGCCAGCAGCCAAAGGGGGGGGCGCACTGAAGCTTTCTTT.

This chain uses TRBV11-3 with TRBJ2-5, with D possibly TRBD2 on 6 matching bases. CDR3 length equals 13 residues. Trimming shortened V by 5 bases and J by 5 bases, and 12 bases separated the two germline ends. Per the germline V gene, CDR1 is SGHNT and CDR2 is YENEEA. CDR3 protein: CASSVTSWETQYF. CDR3 in DNA: TGTGCCAGCAGCGTGACTAGTTGGGAGACCCAGTACTTC. Filled out from reference TRBV11-3 and TRBJ2-5, the complete variable domain reads EAGVVQSPRYKIIEKKQPVAFWCNPISGHNTLYWYLQNLGQGPELLIRYENEEAVDDSQLPKDRFSAERLKGVDSTLKIQPAELGDSAVYLCASSVTSWETQYFGPGTRLLVL.

The chain links TRBV19 to TRBJ1-4; D uncertain. V was shortened by 6 bases and J by 0 bases, with 11 bases between the two germline ends. The CDR3 totals 15 residues. CDR1 and CDR2 from the germline V gene are LNHDA and SQIVND (reference sequence). The DNA of the CDR3 is TGTGCCAGTAGGGGCCCCTTGACAACTAATGAAAAACTGTTTTTT. Protein: CASRGPLTTNEKLFF.

The rearrangement links TRBV10-3 to TRBJ2-7; 9 bases are a match to TRBD1. J gave up 2 bases and V 7 bases, and 6 bases lay outside the gene matches. The CDR3 consists of 14 residues. Germline CDR1 is ENHRY and CDR2 is SYGVKD. The CDR3 nucleotides are TGTGCCATCAATAGGGACAGGGTGGCCTACGAGCAGTACTTC. It codes for CAINRDRVAYEQYF.